This T cell receptor beta chain was documented in a study of neoadjuvant anti-PD-1 for oral cavity cancer. PBMCs were not maintained or expanded in culture before analysis. The V and J ends lost 3 bases and 0 bases respectively, with 10 bases between them. Germline CDR1 is LGHNA and CDR2 is YNFKEQ. CDR3 length: 15 amino acids. TCRdb's copy holds only in-frame clones and misses some; the assay was immunoSEQ multiplex PCR. The data hold over 10,000 clones, with around 60% observed a single time. The chain has TRBV4-2 and TRBJ2-3, with TRBD2 as a possible D gene (6 bases). The source material was PBMCs, sampled before nivolumab (anti-PD-1) treatment. The receptor was isolated from a person aged 35-79 years with oral cavity squamous cell carcinoma. The CDR3 coding sequence is TGTGCCAGCAGCCAGACGGGAGCTAGCACAGATACGCAGTATTTT. Translation: CASSQTGASTDTQYF.